These 4 T cell receptor beta chains share one sample of origin, sequenced in a study of identifying expanded T cells in peripheral blood. Profiling relied on immunoSEQ multiplex PCR, and the TCRdb table lists in-frame clones only, not all of them. The table records about 80,000 clones, around 90% of them present only once. The sequencing input was blood. The receptors originated from a person aged 18 to 75 in good health.

The chain recombines TRBV9 with TRBJ1-1; D gene ambiguous. Trimming took 0 bases from V and 6 from J, leaving 9 bases between them. CDR3 size: 13 residues. Germline lookup yields CDR1 SGDLS and CDR2 YYNGEE. The DNA for the CDR3 is TGTGCCAGCAGCGTAGGGTCGCTCGCTGAAGCTTTCTTT. It specifies CASSVGSLAEAFF.

V usage is TRBV7-6 and J usage is TRBJ2-7; D ambiguous. V lost 1 base, J lost 2 bases, and 12 bases lay in between. The V gene's germline CDR1 is SGHVS and CDR2 FNYEAQ. CDR3 size: 15 residues. This CDR3 reads CASSLVGEPTYEQYF. The CDR3 bases are TGTGCCAGCAGCTTAGTTGGGGAACCCACCTACGAGCAGTACTTC.

The J gene is TRBJ1-2, the V gene TRBV18; possibly TRBD1 for D (6 bases). Between the trimmed V and J ends, which lost 3 bases and 4 bases, there was a span of 21 bases. Germline V lookup: CDR1 KGHSH, CDR2 LQKENI. This CDR3 is 17 amino acids long. The CDR3 loop reads CASSPRHELTGSYGYTF. CDR3 DNA: TGTGCCAGCTCACCGCGGCACGAGTTGACAGGATCCTATGGCTACACCTTC.

V gene TRBV6-5 combines with J gene TRBJ1-1; D gene unclear. Between the trimmed V and J ends, which lost 8 bases and 1 base, there was a span of 11 bases. This CDR3 is 13 amino acids long. Germline values: CDR1 MNHEY, CDR2 SVGAGI. The CDR3 protein is CASGTNANTEAFF. Written as DNA, the CDR3 is TGTGCCAGCGGTACTAATGCGAACACTGAAGCTTTCTTT.